Presented here are 6 T cell receptor beta chains from one specimen sequenced in a study of human T cells and chemical hapten exposure. Time point specified: healthy volunteer bleed at 6 weeks. Extraction of total RNA was performed on unfractionated whole blood. TCRdb reanalysed the RACE reads using MiXCR and keeps one entry per CDR3 protein. The sample contains fewer than 85,000 distinct CDR3 sequences, about 8.6% of which appear only once. Sample: whole blood. Receptor source: a female donor in good health. Some clones in this sample may be carry-over from other donors' samples.

This sequence joins TRBV19 and TRBJ2-7; 10 bases are shared with TRBD1. CDR1 is LNHDA, CDR2 SQIVND, per germline (reference sequence). V lost 3 bases and J lost 1; bases outside the gene matches: 0. The CDR3 totals 14 residues. The CDR3 is CASSMGQGSYEQYF. The CDR3 nucleotides are TGTGCCAGTAGTATGGGACAGGGGTCCTACGAGCAGTACTTC. The complete variable domain, with remaining parts taken from reference TRBV19 and TRBJ2-7, reads DGGITQSPKYLFRKEGQNVTLSCEQNLNHDAMYWYRQDPGQGLRLIYYSQIVNDFQKGDIAEGYSVSREKKESFPLTVTSAQKNPTAFYLCASSMGQGSYEQYFGPGTRLTVT.

V usage is TRBV2 and J usage is TRBJ1-1; 8 bases are a match to TRBD1. The CDR3 has 12 residues. Losses at the gene ends were 11 bases for V and 4 bases for J; bases not matched to a gene: 6. Looked up from germline, CDR1 is SNHLY and CDR2 is FYNNEI. The CDR3 loop is CAAHRGATEAFF. The CDR3 coding sequence is TGTGCCGCCCACAGGGGGGCCACTGAAGCTTTCTTT.

Ten or more counts support this clonotype. The gene calls are TRBV20-1 and TRBJ1-5, with 9 bases fitting TRBD1. Germline V lookup: CDR1 DFQATT, CDR2 SNEGSKA (reference sequence). This CDR3 comprises 14 residues. With V trimmed by 4 bases and J by 3 bases, 4 bases remained unmatched. The CDR3 sequence is CSATGDRDNQPQHF. For the CDR3, the DNA is TGCAGTGCTACGGGGGACAGGGACAATCAGCCCCAGCATTTT.

There are a few counts of this clonotype. The chain couples TRBV10-3 to TRBJ1-3, with D hard to call. The germline V gene has CDR1 ENHRY and CDR2 SYGVKD. Trimming shortened V by 0 bases and J by 1 base, and 7 bases separated the two germline ends. The CDR3 covers 15 residues. As DNA, the CDR3 is TGTGCCATCAGTGAGTCGGGTACTTCTGGAAACACCATATATTTT. Encoded protein: CAISESGTSGNTIYF.

This clonotype was counted only a few times. The chain carries TRBV29-1 and TRBJ1-4, with a tentative D call TRBD1 (5 bases). V was pared by 2 bases and J by 13 bases, with 14 bases between. Germline V CDR1 and CDR2: SQVTM, ANQGSEA. The CDR3 consists of 12 residues. The CDR3 sequence is CSVENGAGTLFF. CDR3 DNA sequence: TGCAGCGTTGAAAACGGAGCCGGGACACTGTTTTTT.

This clonotype has ten or more counts. This chain links TRBV12-3 or TRBV12-4 with TRBJ2-1; D tentatively fits TRBD1 or TRBD2 (5 bases each). V was cut by 1 base and J by 8 bases, with 9 bases left in between. The CDR3 has 13 amino acids. The DNA of the CDR3 is TGTGCCAGCAGTTTAGGGGGGTCGGATGAGCAGTTCTTC. This encodes CASSLGGSDEQFF.